The rows below give T cell receptor beta chains drawn from one sample of a study of shared clonotypes between healthy human individuals. Assay: immunoSEQ multiplex PCR; the TCRdb copy retains only in-frame clones and omits some. The repertoire has approximately 2,300,000 clones, 80% to 95% of them found once; the top ten carry more than 0.35%. The sample consisted of naive CD4+ T cells from PBMCs. These receptors originate from a young man in good health. Some clones in this sample may be carry-over from other donors' samples. CDR3s include the opening cysteine and the closing phenylalanine or tryptophan. D genes are given only for firm matches. Clone size is shown for a subset of rows, as once, few, many or a class of expanded clone.

J	V	size	D	DNA	CDR3
TRBJ2-1	TRBV6-5	NA	TRBD2	TGTGCCAGCAGTAGGACTAGCGACTCCTACAATGAGCAGTTCTTC	CASSRTSDSYNEQFF
TRBJ1-1	TRBV27	NA	NA	TGTGCCAGCAGTTCTCCTCCGAAAGAAGCTTTCTTT	CASSSPPKEAFF
TRBJ1-3	TRBV28	NA	NA	TGTGCCAGCAGTTTACCCACGGGGGGCCGGGGAAACACCATATATTTT	CASSLPTGGRGNTIYF
TRBJ2-6	TRBV29-1	NA	NA	TGCAGTGGAGTGTATTTCAACGTCCTGACTTTC	CSGVYFNVLTF
TRBJ2-7	TRBV28	once	TRBD2	TGTGCCAGCAGTCCCCTTTCCCTTGGCAGGGGCGGGAGGGCCTACGAGCAGTACTTC	CASSPLSLGRGGRAYEQYF
TRBJ2-5	TRBV5-4	NA	TRBD2	TGTGCCAGCAGCCCAGGGGTAGCGGGAGTGGAGACCCAGTACTTC	CASSPGVAGVETQYF
TRBJ2-5	TRBV18	NA	TRBD2	TGTGCCAGCTCACCCTTAGGACTAGCGGGAGAGACCCAGTACTTC	CASSPLGLAGETQYF
TRBJ2-3	TRBV7-2	NA	NA	TGTGCCAGCAGCTCTCCCGGACTCCGTTATAATACGCAGTATTTT	CASSSPGLRYNTQYF
TRBJ2-5	TRBV5-1	NA	NA	TGCGCCAGCAGCTTGGTTCCCGACCAAGAGACCCAGTACTTC	CASSLVPDQETQYF
TRBJ2-5	TRBV9	once	NA	TGTGCCAGCAGCTTCTCCTCCGGGGTGAGAGTGGAAGAGACCCAGTACTTC	CASSFSSGVRVEETQYF
TRBJ2-5	TRBV28	NA	NA	TGTGCCAGCAGTTCACCCCCCCCGGGACCCCCGGAGACCCAGTACTTC	CASSSPPPGPPETQYF
TRBJ2-1	TRBV27	NA	TRBD1	TGTGCCAGCAGTGCCGGGACAGGGCTTTTGTATGAGCAGTTCTTC	CASSAGTGLLYEQFF
TRBJ1-3	TRBV28	NA	TRBD1	TGTGCCAGCAGTACAGGGGCTTCCTCTGGAAACACCATATATTTT	CASSTGASSGNTIYF
TRBJ1-2	TRBV28	NA	NA	TGTGCCAGCAGTCTCGCAGCCGGGACATACGGCTACACCTTC	CASSLAAGTYGYTF
TRBJ2-2	TRBV5-6	once	TRBD1	TGTGCCAGCAGCTACCGGGACAGGGTTTTGAACACCGGGGAGCTGTTTTTT	CASSYRDRVLNTGELFF
TRBJ2-3	TRBV4-3	NA	TRBD2	TGCGCCAGCAGCCAAGATTCTAGCGGGAGAGGTACGCAGTATTTT	CASSQDSSGRGTQYF
TRBJ2-2	TRBV28	NA	TRBD1	TGTGCCAGCAGTTTTTTGACAGGGGAAGCCGGGGAGCTGTTTTTT	CASSFLTGEAGELFF
TRBJ2-7	TRBV27	NA	TRBD1	TGTGCCAGCAGTCCGCGACAGGGTGCCTACGAGCAGTACTTC	CASSPRQGAYEQYF
TRBJ2-5	TRBV4-1	NA	TRBD2	TGCGCCAGCAGCCAAGTTGAGCGGGAGGGGGAGACCCAGTACTTC	CASSQVEREGETQYF
TRBJ2-1	TRBV11-3	NA	TRBD2	TGTGCCAGCAGCTCTTCCGGTTCAATTAAGACTAGCGGGAGCACGGATGAGCAGTTCTTC	CASSSSGSIKTSGSTDEQFF
TRBJ1-5	TRBV5-5	NA	NA	TGTGCCAGCAGCTTTTTTCCCAACTTAGGGAACAGCAATCAGCCCCAGCATTTT	CASSFFPNLGNSNQPQHF
TRBJ1-1	TRBV14	NA	TRBD1	TGTGCCAGCAGCCCCGCGGGACAGGGGCCCCGAGGGGCTTTCTTT	CASSPAGQGPRGAFF
TRBJ1-2	TRBV28	once	TRBD1	TGTGCCAGCAGCATGGGGACAGCGGGAGGCTACACCTTC	CASSMGTAGGYTF
TRBJ2-7	TRBV5-1	NA	NA	TGCGCCAGCACCAAAGCGGGCGACTCCTCCTACGAGCAGTACTTC	CASTKAGDSSYEQYF
TRBJ2-1	TRBV28	NA	TRBD2	TGTGCCAGCAGTTGGGGGCTAGCGGGAGGGCAGATTGGGCAGTTCTTC	CASSWGLAGGQIGQFF
TRBJ2-7	TRBV29-1	NA	NA	TGCAGCGTTGAAAGGGGCCCAGCAAGCGAGCAGTACTTC	CSVERGPASEQYF
TRBJ1-2	TRBV6-5	NA	TRBD1	TGTGCCAGCAGGCAGACAGGGGGCGGGTATGGCTACACCTTC	CASRQTGGGYGYTF
TRBJ2-7	TRBV28	NA	NA	TGTGCCAGCAGTAGAATGCTGCTGGGGGGGGCCACCTACGAGCAGTACTTC	CASSRMLLGGATYEQYF
TRBJ1-3	TRBV12-5	NA	NA	TGTGCTAGTGGTTTGGTACGCCCCCCGTCTGGCTCTGGAAACACCATATATTTT	CASGLVRPPSGSGNTIYF
TRBJ1-1	TRBV7-2	NA	NA	TGTGCCAGCAGCTTAGGCGGGGGGAGGACTGAAGCTTTCTTT	CASSLGGGRTEAFF
TRBJ2-2	TRBV21-1	NA	NA	TGTGCCAGCAGAAAAGAGGGACTAGCGGAGCCGCGGGAGCTGTTTTTT	CASRKEGLAEPRELFF
TRBJ1-1	TRBV7-2	NA	NA	TGTGCCAGCAGCCCAACCCGGGGCACTGAAGCTTTCTTT	CASSPTRGTEAFF
TRBJ2-7	TRBV7-3	NA	TRBD1	TGTGCCAGCAGCATCCAAGGGGACAGCTCCTACGAGCAGTACTTC	CASSIQGDSSYEQYF
TRBJ2-7	TRBV19	NA	TRBD1	TGTGCCAGTAGTAGTGGACAGGGTGTACACGAGCAGTACTTC	CASSSGQGVHEQYF
TRBJ1-4	TRBV6-1	NA	NA	TGTGCCAGCAGTGAACTGGCAGTGGGTGAAAAACTGTTTTTT	CASSELAVGEKLFF
TRBJ2-7	TRBV7-9	NA	NA	TGTGCCAGCAGCTTAGCTCACCCCGAGCAGTACTTC	CASSLAHPEQYF
TRBJ2-2	TRBV4-1	NA	TRBD1	TGCGCCAGCAGCCAAGCAGACAGGGGGGGCGGGGAGCTGTTTTTT	CASSQADRGGGELFF
TRBJ2-6	TRBV27	NA	NA	TGTGCCAGCAGTTTATTCCGGACGCAGAGCTCTGGGGCCAACGTCCTGACTTTC	CASSLFRTQSSGANVLTF
TRBJ1-1	TRBV7-2	once	NA	TGTGCCAGCAGCTTGGCAGCTTACACTGAAGCTTTCTTT	CASSLAAYTEAFF
TRBJ2-2	TRBV6-6	NA	NA	TGTGCCAGCAGCCTACAGGTGGACACCGGGGAGCTGTTTTTT	CASSLQVDTGELFF
TRBJ1-2	TRBV18	once	NA	TGTGCCAGCTCACCAGTGAGTTCTAACTATGGCTACACCTTC	CASSPVSSNYGYTF
TRBJ2-1	TRBV29-1	NA	NA	TGCAGCGTTGAGCTAGGAATAAGGGTGGACAATGAGCAGTTCTTC	CSVELGIRVDNEQFF
TRBJ2-4	TRBV9	few	NA	TGTGCCAGCAGCTCGGGACAAAAAAACATTCAGTACTTC	CASSSGQKNIQYF
TRBJ1-1	TRBV5-1	few	NA	TGCGCCAGCAGCTTGGCCGTCGTTGGGATGAACACTGAAGCTTTCTTT	CASSLAVVGMNTEAFF
TRBJ2-5	TRBV19	NA	TRBD2	TGTGCCAGTAGTACTCTAGCGGGAGTAGGGGAGACCCAGTACTTC	CASSTLAGVGETQYF
TRBJ1-3	TRBV28	NA	NA	TGTGCCAGCAGTTTACAGGGTTTCCACTCTGGAAACACCATATATTTT	CASSLQGFHSGNTIYF
TRBJ1-2	TRBV2	NA	NA	TGTGCCAGCAGTCTACAGGCCCCCCACTATGGCTACACCTTC	CASSLQAPHYGYTF
TRBJ1-5	TRBV7-9	NA	NA	TGTGCCAGCAGCCCGGACGGGGGCGGCAATCAGCCCCAGCATTTT	CASSPDGGGNQPQHF
TRBJ2-5	TRBV27	NA	NA	TGTGCCACTCAAGAGACCCAGTACTTC	CATQETQYF
TRBJ2-7	TRBV21-1	NA	NA	TGTGCCAGCAGCAAAGCGGTGCCGTCTAGCGGGAGCTCCTACGAGCAGTACTTC	CASSKAVPSSGSSYEQYF
TRBJ1-2	TRBV28	few	NA	TGTGCCAGCAGTTTAAAAGCTAACTATGGCTACACCTTC	CASSLKANYGYTF
TRBJ1-1	TRBV7-9	NA	NA	TGTGCCAGCAGCTTAGGACAACCGAACACTGAAGCTTTCTTT	CASSLGQPNTEAFF
TRBJ2-1	TRBV11-3	NA	TRBD1	TGTGCCAGCAGCTTAGGACCGGGACAGGGGAAGGGATACAATGAGCAGTTCTTC	CASSLGPGQGKGYNEQFF
TRBJ2-7	TRBV7-2	NA	TRBD2	TGTGCCAGCAGCCCTTCACGACTAGCGGGGTCCTACGAGCAGTACTTC	CASSPSRLAGSYEQYF
TRBJ2-6	TRBV27	NA	NA	TGTGCCAGCAGTTTAATCTGGGCTGGGGCCAACGTCCTGACTTTC	CASSLIWAGANVLTF